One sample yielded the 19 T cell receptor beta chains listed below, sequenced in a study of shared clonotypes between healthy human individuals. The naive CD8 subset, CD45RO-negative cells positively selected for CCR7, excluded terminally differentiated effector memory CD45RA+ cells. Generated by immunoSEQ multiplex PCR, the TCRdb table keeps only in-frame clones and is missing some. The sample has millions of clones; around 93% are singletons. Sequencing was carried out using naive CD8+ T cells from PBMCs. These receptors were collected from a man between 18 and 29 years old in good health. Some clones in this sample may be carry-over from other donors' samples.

The CDR3 bases are TGTGCCACCAGCAGATCACCCCGCTCGGAATACGAGCAGTACTTC. It encodes CATSRSPRSEYEQYF. This chain links TRBV15 with TRBJ2-7; D remains unclear. CDR1 LNHNV and CDR2 YYDKDF come from the germline V gene (reference sequence). V shed 2 bases and J shed 4 bases, with 15 bases lying between them. This CDR3 comprises 15 residues.

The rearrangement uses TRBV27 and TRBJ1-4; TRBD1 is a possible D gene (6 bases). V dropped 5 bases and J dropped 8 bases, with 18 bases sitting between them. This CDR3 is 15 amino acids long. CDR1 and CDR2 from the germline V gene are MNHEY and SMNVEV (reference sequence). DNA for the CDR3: TGTGCCAGCAGTCCCTGGTGGGGGGCCGGGGAAAAACTGTTTTTT. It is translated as CASSPWWGAGEKLFF.

CDR3 nucleotides: TGTGCCAGCAGTTTAACATTTGCGGGGGAAGGCTACGAGCAGTACTTC. The encoded protein is CASSLTFAGEGYEQYF. This chain joins TRBV27 and TRBJ2-7, with 7 positions matching TRBD2. The germline gives CDR1 MNHEY, CDR2 SMNVEV (reference sequence). Germline trimming cut 2 bases from V and 3 bases from J; bases unmatched to any gene: 10. The CDR3 runs to 16 residues.

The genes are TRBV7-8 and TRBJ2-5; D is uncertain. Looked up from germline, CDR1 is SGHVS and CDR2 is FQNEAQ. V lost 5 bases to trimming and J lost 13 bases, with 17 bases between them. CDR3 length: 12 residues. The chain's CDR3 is CASSAGLGVLYF. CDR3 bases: TGTGCCAGCAGCGCTGGCCTGGGTGTCCTGTACTTC.

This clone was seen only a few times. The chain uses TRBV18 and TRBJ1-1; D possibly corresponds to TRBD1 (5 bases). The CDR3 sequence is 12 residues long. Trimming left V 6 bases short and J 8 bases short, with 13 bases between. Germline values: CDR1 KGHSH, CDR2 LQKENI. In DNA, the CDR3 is TGTGCCAGCTCCCCGGGGCGTGAAGAAGCTTTCTTT. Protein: CASSPGREEAFF.

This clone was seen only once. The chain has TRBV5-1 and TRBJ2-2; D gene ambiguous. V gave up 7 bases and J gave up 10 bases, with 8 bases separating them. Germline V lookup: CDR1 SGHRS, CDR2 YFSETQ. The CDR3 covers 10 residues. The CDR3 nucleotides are TGCGCCAGCGGCGGCCTGGAGCTGTTTTTT. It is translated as CASGGLELFF.

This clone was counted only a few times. CDR3 in amino acids: CASSPGHRDTEAFF. The CDR3 DNA reads TGTGCCAGCAGTCCGGGACACCGCGACACTGAAGCTTTCTTT. V usage is TRBV6-5 and J usage is TRBJ1-1; D might be TRBD1 (6 bases). The CDR3 extends over 14 amino acids. V was cut by 5 bases and J by 3 bases, with 13 bases left in between. From germline, CDR1 is MNHEY and CDR2 SVGAGI.

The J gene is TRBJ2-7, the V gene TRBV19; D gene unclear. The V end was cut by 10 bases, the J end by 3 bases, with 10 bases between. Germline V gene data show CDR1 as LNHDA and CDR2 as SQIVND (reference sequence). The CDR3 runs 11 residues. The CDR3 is CATVRGYEQYF. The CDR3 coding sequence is TGTGCCACCGTCCGAGGCTACGAGCAGTACTTC.

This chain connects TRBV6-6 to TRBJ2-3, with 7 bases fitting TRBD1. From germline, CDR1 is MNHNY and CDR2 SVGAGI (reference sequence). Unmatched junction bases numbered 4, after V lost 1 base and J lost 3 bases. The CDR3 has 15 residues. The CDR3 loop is CASSYYRQGTDTQYF. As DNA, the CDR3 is TGTGCCAGCAGTTACTACAGACAGGGAACAGATACGCAGTATTTT.

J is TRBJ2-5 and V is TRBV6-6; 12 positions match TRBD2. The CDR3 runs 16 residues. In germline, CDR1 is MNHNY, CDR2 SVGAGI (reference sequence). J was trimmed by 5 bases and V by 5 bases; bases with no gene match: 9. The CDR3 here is CASSGESTSGSETQYF. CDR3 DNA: TGTGCCAGCAGTGGGGAATCGACTAGCGGGAGTGAGACCCAGTACTTC.

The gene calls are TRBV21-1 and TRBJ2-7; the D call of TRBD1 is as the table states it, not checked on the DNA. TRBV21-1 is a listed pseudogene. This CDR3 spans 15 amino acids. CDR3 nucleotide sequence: TGTGCCAGCAGCAGTGGGATGACGGACAACTACGAGCAGTACTTC. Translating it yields CASSSGMTDNYEQYF.

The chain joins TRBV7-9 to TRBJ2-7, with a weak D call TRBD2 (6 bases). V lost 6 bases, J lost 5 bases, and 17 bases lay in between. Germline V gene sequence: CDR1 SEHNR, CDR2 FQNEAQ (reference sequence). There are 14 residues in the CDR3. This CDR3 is CASSYQGAGNEQYF. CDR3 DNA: TGTGCCAGCAGTTACCAAGGTGCGGGGAACGAGCAGTACTTC.

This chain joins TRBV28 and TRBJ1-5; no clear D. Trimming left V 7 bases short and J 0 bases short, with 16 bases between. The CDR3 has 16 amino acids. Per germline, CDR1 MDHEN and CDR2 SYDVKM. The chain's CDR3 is CASTLSPRDSNQPQHF. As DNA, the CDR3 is TGTGCCAGCACCCTCTCCCCAAGGGATAGCAATCAGCCCCAGCATTTT.

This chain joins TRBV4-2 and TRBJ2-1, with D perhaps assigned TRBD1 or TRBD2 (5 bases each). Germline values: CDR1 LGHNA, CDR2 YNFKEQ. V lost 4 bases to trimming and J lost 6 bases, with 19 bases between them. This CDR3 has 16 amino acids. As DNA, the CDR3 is TGTGCCAGCAGCCCTGCAGGGACCATTACGGCCAATGAGCAGTTCTTC. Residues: CASSPAGTITANEQFF.

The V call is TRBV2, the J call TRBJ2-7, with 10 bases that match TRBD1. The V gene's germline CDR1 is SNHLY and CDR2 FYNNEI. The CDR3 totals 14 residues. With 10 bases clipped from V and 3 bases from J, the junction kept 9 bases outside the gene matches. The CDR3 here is CANLDRGPSYEQYF. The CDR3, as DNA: TGTGCCAACCTAGACAGGGGGCCGAGCTACGAGCAGTACTTC.

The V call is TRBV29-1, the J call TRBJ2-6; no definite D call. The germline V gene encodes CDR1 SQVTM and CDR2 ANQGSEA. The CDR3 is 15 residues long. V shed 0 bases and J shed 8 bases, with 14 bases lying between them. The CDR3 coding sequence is TGCAGCGTTGAAGATCTCGCGGCGTCTCCCAACGTCCTGACTTTC. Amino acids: CSVEDLAASPNVLTF.

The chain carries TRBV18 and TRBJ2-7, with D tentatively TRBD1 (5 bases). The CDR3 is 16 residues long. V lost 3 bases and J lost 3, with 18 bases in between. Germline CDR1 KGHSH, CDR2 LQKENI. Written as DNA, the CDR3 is TGTGCCAGCTCACCGGCGGTGGGGCTTGGAGACTACGAGCAGTACTTC. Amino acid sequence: CASSPAVGLGDYEQYF.

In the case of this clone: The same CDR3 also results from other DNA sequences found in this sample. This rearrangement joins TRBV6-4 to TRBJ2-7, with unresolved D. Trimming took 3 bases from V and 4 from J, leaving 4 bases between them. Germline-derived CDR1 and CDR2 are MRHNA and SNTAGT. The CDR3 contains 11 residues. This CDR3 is CASSDGYEQYF. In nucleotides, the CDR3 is TGTGCCAGCAGTGATGGGTACGAGCAGTACTTC.

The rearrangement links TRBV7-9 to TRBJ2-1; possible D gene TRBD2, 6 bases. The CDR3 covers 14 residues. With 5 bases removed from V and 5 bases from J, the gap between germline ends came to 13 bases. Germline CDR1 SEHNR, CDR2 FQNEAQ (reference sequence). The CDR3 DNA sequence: TGTGCCAGCAGCCGAAGACTAGAAAACAATGAGCAGTTCTTC. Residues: CASSRRLENNEQFF.